The rows below give T cell receptor beta chains drawn from one sample of a study of blood T cell repertoires in COVID-19. Using immunoSEQ multiplex PCR, the repertoire was profiled, and TCRdb retains in-frame clones only, with some absent. Here the sample spans some 490,000 clones, 75% to 90% being singletons. Sequencing was done on a sample of PBMCs or T cells enriched from blood (not recorded which). The source is a woman in her sixties who had recovered from COVID-19. The conserved cysteine and the conserved F or W are not part of the CDR3 here.

j_gene: TRBJ2-5; v_gene: TRBV2; CDR3aa: ASSGGGRRQETQY
j_gene: TRBJ1-5; v_gene: TRBV21-1; CDR3aa: ASRLDRERGSNQPQH
j_gene: TRBJ1-4; v_gene: TRBV11-2; CDR3aa: ASSLGGVNNEKLF
j_gene: TRBJ1-4; v_gene: TRBV29-1; CDR3aa: SVEDTGQGAGKLF
j_gene: TRBJ2-2; v_gene: TRBV10-3; CDR3aa: AISNRDTGELF
j_gene: TRBJ1-5; v_gene: TRBV6-5; CDR3aa: ASSLQGAVNQPQH
j_gene: TRBJ1-4; v_gene: TRBV27; CDR3aa: ASSPLDKGEKLF
j_gene: TRBJ1-4; v_gene: TRBV10-3; CDR3aa: AISATGEGKLF
j_gene: TRBJ1-1; v_gene: TRBV6-2/TRBV6-3; CDR3aa: ASSPLELNTEAF
j_gene: TRBJ2-2; v_gene: TRBV7-9; CDR3aa: ASSLADYGRNTGELF
j_gene: TRBJ2-5; v_gene: TRBV5-1; CDR3aa: ASSRGTGVETQY
j_gene: TRBJ1-2; v_gene: TRBV27; CDR3aa: ASSSTTQGYYGYT
j_gene: TRBJ1-2; v_gene: TRBV28; CDR3aa: ASGGVIMGYT
j_gene: TRBJ1-6; v_gene: TRBV2; CDR3aa: ASRGAGRINSPLH
j_gene: TRBJ1-5; v_gene: TRBV4-2; CDR3aa: ASSQEYSNQPQH
j_gene: TRBJ1-5; v_gene: TRBV6-6; CDR3aa: ASSGVLDNQPQH
j_gene: TRBJ1-6; v_gene: TRBV3-1/TRBV3-2; CDR3aa: ASSFGQGHGSPLH
j_gene: TRBJ1-4; v_gene: TRBV19; CDR3aa: ASRTRAREEKLF
j_gene: TRBJ2-5; v_gene: TRBV24-1; CDR3aa: ATSDSRGGGETQY
j_gene: TRBJ2-1; v_gene: TRBV19; CDR3aa: ASSMQAGEQF
j_gene: TRBJ2-3; v_gene: TRBV29-1; CDR3aa: SVVAGVGDTQY
j_gene: TRBJ2-7; v_gene: TRBV6-4; CDR3aa: ASSDADLQGSEQY
j_gene: TRBJ2-3; v_gene: TRBV5-1; CDR3aa: ASSSSLDTQY
j_gene: TRBJ2-4; v_gene: TRBV7-2; CDR3aa: ASSFTLLAKNIQY
j_gene: TRBJ1-6; v_gene: TRBV10-1; CDR3aa: ASRDRGNSPLH
j_gene: TRBJ1-5; v_gene: TRBV2; CDR3aa: ASSATGGLQPQH
j_gene: TRBJ1-1; v_gene: TRBV14; CDR3aa: ASSQVPGNTEAF
j_gene: TRBJ1-2; v_gene: TRBV5-1; CDR3aa: ASSLGQGGGYGYT
j_gene: TRBJ1-5; v_gene: TRBV5-1; CDR3aa: ASSQGGSNQPQH
j_gene: TRBJ2-5; v_gene: TRBV7-9; CDR3aa: ASSVSSGGYQETQY
j_gene: TRBJ2-3; v_gene: TRBV5-1; CDR3aa: ASSWGDRGSTDTQY
j_gene: TRBJ2-4; v_gene: TRBV10-1; CDR3aa: ASSRDRVKNIQY
j_gene: TRBJ2-3; v_gene: TRBV19; CDR3aa: ASSPLTGWWDTQY
j_gene: TRBJ1-5; v_gene: TRBV5-5; CDR3aa: ASSLGQDRPQH
j_gene: TRBJ2-1; v_gene: TRBV25-1; CDR3aa: ASTSAGGTYNEQF
j_gene: TRBJ1-2; v_gene: TRBV7-6; CDR3aa: ASSLAAGPSGAGGYT
j_gene: TRBJ2-3; v_gene: TRBV6-1; CDR3aa: ASSVGTVPSTDTQY
j_gene: TRBJ2-2; v_gene: TRBV5-1; CDR3aa: ASSSQGAYDGELF
j_gene: TRBJ2-1; v_gene: TRBV4-1; CDR3aa: ASSQFERGEQF
j_gene: TRBJ2-1; v_gene: TRBV6-5; CDR3aa: ASGTIEQF
j_gene: TRBJ1-1; v_gene: TRBV9; CDR3aa: ASSNRQNTEAF
j_gene: TRBJ2-1; v_gene: TRBV19; CDR3aa: ASSTDSNEQF
j_gene: TRBJ2-1; v_gene: TRBV28; CDR3aa: ASSLSYNEQF
j_gene: TRBJ1-6; v_gene: TRBV6-5; CDR3aa: ASRGGDSPLH
j_gene: TRBJ1-3; v_gene: TRBV4-2; CDR3aa: ASSQRELYGNTIY
j_gene: TRBJ1-1; v_gene: TRBV5-1; CDR3aa: ASSLGSGGNTEAF
j_gene: TRBJ1-6; v_gene: TRBV2; CDR3aa: ASRIRQWGNSPLH
j_gene: TRBJ1-2; v_gene: TRBV6-5; CDR3aa: ASSNRGEDYGYT
j_gene: TRBJ1-3; v_gene: TRBV7-2; CDR3aa: ASSLNQGFSGNTIY
j_gene: TRBJ2-3; v_gene: TRBV4-1; CDR3aa: ASSQDLVTSDTQY
j_gene: TRBJ1-2; v_gene: TRBV9; CDR3aa: ASSAGTGHGYT
j_gene: TRBJ1-5; v_gene: TRBV4-1; CDR3aa: ASSQWGGDQPQH
j_gene: TRBJ2-2; v_gene: TRBV27; CDR3aa: ASSFGRNTGELF